This is a list of T cell receptor beta chains from one sample in a study of post-analysis software for immune sequencing data. TCRdb ran MiXCR on the PCR reads and lists one entry per CDR3 protein. The sample records about 460,000 distinct CDR3 sequences, roughly 45% being singletons. The sample was blood. These receptors originate from a girl aged 10-17 years with multiple sclerosis. CDR3s include the opening cysteine and the closing phenylalanine or tryptophan. The D gene is left open where the match is weak. Clone size is stated in some rows and not others, as once, few, many or a class when expanded.

>TRBJ1-5|-|TRBV27|16|-
TGTGCCAGCAGTCCGTTGACGGGGCATAGCAATCAGCCCCAGCATTTT
CASSPLTGHSNQPQHF
>TRBJ1-5|-|TRBV6-6|14|-
TGTGCCAGCAGTTATAGTGTTGGAAATCAGCCCCAGCATTTT
CASSYSVGNQPQHF
>TRBJ2-2|few|TRBV5-1|18|-
TGCGCCAGCAGCTTGGAGGGGAACACCCTGACGAACACCGGGGAGCTGTTTTTT
CASSLEGNTLTNTGELFF
>TRBJ2-1|-|TRBV5-1|15|-
TGCGCCAGCAGCCCACGACAGATTTCCTACAATGAGCAGTTCTTC
CASSPRQISYNEQFF
>TRBJ2-7|-|TRBV28|15|TRBD2
TGTGCCAGCAGTATAGCGGGAGGGCTATCCTACGAGCAGTACTTC
CASSIAGGLSYEQYF
>TRBJ1-2|-|TRBV4-3|16|-
TGCGCCAGCAGCCAGGCTACCGGGACAAGTACCTATGGCTACACCTTC
CASSQATGTSTYGYTF
>TRBJ2-4|-|TRBV12-3/TRBV12-4|15|-
TGTGCCAGCAGCTCGGACAGCCTAGCCAAAAACATTCAGTACTTC
CASSSDSLAKNIQYF
>TRBJ1-5|-|TRBV5-5|16|TRBD1
TGTGCCAGCAGCTTCCAGGGGGCCTATAGCAATCAGCCCCAGCATTTT
CASSFQGAYSNQPQHF
>TRBJ1-2|few|TRBV3-1|13|TRBD1
TGTGCCAGCAGCCAAGGACAGGGGTCTGGCTACACCTTC
CASSQGQGSGYTF
>TRBJ2-7|few|TRBV7-2|15|-
TGTGCCAGCAGCTTATTCCCAGGGTTAACCTACGAGCAGTACTTC
CASSLFPGLTYEQYF
>TRBJ2-1|-|TRBV6-6|14|TRBD2
TGTGCCAGCAGTTACGGCGGGGGGGCTGGTGAGCAGTTCTTC
CASSYGGGAGEQFF
>TRBJ2-4|-|TRBV11-2|12|-
TGTGCCAGCACCTGGGCCAAAAACATTCAGTACTTC
CASTWAKNIQYF
>TRBJ2-5|-|TRBV4-3|18|TRBD2
TGCGCCAGCAGCCAAGATGGACTAGCGGGAGATGGCCAAGAGACCCAGTACTTC
CASSQDGLAGDGQETQYF
>TRBJ2-5|few|TRBV7-8|16|-
TGTGCCAGCAGCTTAGGACAGAACCCGCGGCAAGAGACCCAGTACTTC
CASSLGQNPRQETQYF
>TRBJ2-1|-|TRBV21-1|16|-
TGTGCCAGCGTTTGGCTAGCGGTCCCGTCGGACAATGAGCAGTTCTTC
CASVWLAVPSDNEQFF
>TRBJ2-7|few|TRBV18|13|-
TGTGCCAGCTCATCTGCCATCGCGGGCGAGCAGTACTTC
CASSSAIAGEQYF
>TRBJ2-2|-|TRBV12-5|17|TRBD2
TGTGCTAGTGGTTTCATAACTAGCGGTACGAACACCGGGGAGCTGTTTTTT
CASGFITSGTNTGELFF
>TRBJ2-5|-|TRBV29-1|14|-
TGCAGCGTAGGGGGCAGGGAGGGAAGAGAGACCCAGTACTTC
CSVGGREGRETQYF
>TRBJ1-6|-|TRBV6-2/TRBV6-3|13|-
TGTGCCAGCAGTTACGGCTATAATTCACCCCTCCACTTT
CASSYGYNSPLHF
>TRBJ1-1|-|TRBV3-1|17|TRBD1
TGTGCCAGCAGCCACTCGGACAGGGGCCGCCCGAACACTGAAGCTTTCTTT
CASSHSDRGRPNTEAFF
>TRBJ1-4|once|TRBV25-1|17|-
TGTGCCAGCAGTGAGGGCGCAGCTTCTCCAACTAATGAAAAACTGTTTTTT
CASSEGAASPTNEKLFF
>TRBJ1-2|-|TRBV10-3|14|-
TGTGCCATCAGTGAGTTCACGGCTAACTATGGCTACACCTTC
CAISEFTANYGYTF
>TRBJ2-3|-|TRBV6-5|16|-
TGTGCCAGTAGTTACTCGTCAGGGGACTACCCAGATACGCAGTATTTT
CASSYSSGDYPDTQYF
>TRBJ2-6|-|TRBV10-3|14|-
TGTGCCATCAGGCAGGGGACTGGGGCCAACGTCCTGACTTTC
CAIRQGTGANVLTF
>TRBJ2-3|few|TRBV7-9|15|-
TGTGCCAGCACCGCGGGGAGTAAACTCACAGATACGCAGTATTTT
CASTAGSKLTDTQYF
>TRBJ1-1|few|TRBV7-9|13|-
TGTGCCAGCAGCCTTGACAGTCTCACTGAGGCTTTCTTT
CASSLDSLTEAFF
>TRBJ2-7|-|TRBV7-9|18|-
TGTGCCAGCAGCTCTAACCCAATTGCCGGGATGCCACCCTACGAGCAGTACTTC
CASSSNPIAGMPPYEQYF
>TRBJ2-5|-|TRBV7-2|13|-
TGTGCCAGCAGCTTATTAGGGGGGGAGACCCAGTACTTC
CASSLLGGETQYF
>TRBJ2-1|once|TRBV5-8|16|-
TGTGCCAGCAGCCCCGGGGCAGACTATTCCTACAATGAGCAGTTCTTC
CASSPGADYSYNEQFF
>TRBJ2-3|once|TRBV10-3|16|TRBD1
TGTGCCATCAGTGGAAGGACAGGACTCCTCACAGATACGCAGGATTTT
CAISGRTGLLTDTQDF
>TRBJ2-7|-|TRBV5-5|13|-
TGTGTCAGCAGCACCGACAGAACCTACGAGCAGTACTTC
CVSSTDRTYEQYF
>TRBJ2-1|-|TRBV3-1|16|-
TGTGCCAGCAGCCGCGGGACAGCGAGCTCCTACAATGAGCAGTTCTTC
CASSRGTASSYNEQFF
>TRBJ2-1|-|TRBV5-6|15|TRBD1
TGTGCCAGCACCGTACAGGGGTCCCCACTCGATGAGCAGTTCTTC
CASTVQGSPLDEQFF
>TRBJ1-2|-|TRBV2|15|TRBD1
TGTGCCAGCAGTGAAGGGACAGGGGGGAACTATGGCTACACCTTC
CASSEGTGGNYGYTF
>TRBJ1-2|-|TRBV27|15|-
TGTGCCAGCAGTTTATGGGGGACAAACGAGATTGGCTACACCTTC
CASSLWGTNEIGYTF
>TRBJ1-1|-|TRBV6-6|16|TRBD1
TGTGCCAGCAGTTTAGGGACAGGGGCCATGAACACTGAAGCTTTCTTT
CASSLGTGAMNTEAFF
>TRBJ1-1|-|TRBV20-1|13|-
TGCAGTGCTAGAGGTCTGGGGTACACTGAAGCTTTCTTT
CSARGLGYTEAFF
>TRBJ1-2|few|TRBV27|13|-
TGTGCCAGCAGTTTAGAGTCCGGCTATGGCTACACCTTC
CASSLESGYGYTF
>TRBJ2-7|-|TRBV11-2|16|-
TGTGCCAGCAGCTGGGGAACGATGGGTAGATCCTACGAGCAGTACTTC
CASSWGTMGRSYEQYF
>TRBJ2-3|-|TRBV4-1|17|TRBD2
TGCGCCAGCACGCCGGGACTAGCGGGAGGGGTGACAGATACGCAGTATTTT
CASTPGLAGGVTDTQYF
>TRBJ2-7|-|TRBV20-1|15|TRBD2
TGCAGTGCAACCAGAAGCGTTAGCGGGCCGTACGAGCAGTACTTC
CSATRSVSGPYEQYF
>TRBJ2-5|once|TRBV3-1|14|-
TGTGCCAGCAGCCAAAGGACCATCCAAGAGACCCAGTACTTC
CASSQRTIQETQYF
>TRBJ2-7|-|TRBV28|15|TRBD1
TGTGCCAGCAGTACAAAACCGACAGGGGTCTGGGAGCAGTACTTC
CASSTKPTGVWEQYF
>TRBJ1-1|-|TRBV20-1|11|-
TGCAGTGCTCCTCTGAACACTGAAGCTTTCTTT
CSAPLNTEAFF
>TRBJ1-2|-|TRBV28|14|-
TGTGCCAGCAGTTTATCCGGGACAAGGTCCGGCTACACCTTC
CASSLSGTRSGYTF
>TRBJ2-3|few|TRBV7-2|16|-
TGTGCCAGCAGCCCCCCCCGGGCACTCAAACCAGATACGCAGTATTTT
CASSPPRALKPDTQYF
>TRBJ2-6|-|TRBV29-1|18|TRBD1
TGCAGCGTTGAAGAGCGACAGGGGAAAATCACTGGGGCCAACGTCCTGGCTTTC
CSVEERQGKITGANVLAF
>TRBJ2-1|-|TRBV6-1|11|-
TGTGCCAGCAGTGTCTACAATGAGCAGTTCTTC
CASSVYNEQFF
>TRBJ1-6|-|TRBV29-1|13|-
TGCAGCGTTGAAGAATCCAAGAATTCACCCCTCCACTTT
CSVEESKNSPLHF
>TRBJ1-5|-|TRBV28|15|-
TGTGCCAGCAGTGGGGGTGAGGGTGGCAATCAGCCCCAGCATTTT
CASSGGEGGNQPQHF